This T cell receptor (beta chain) was identified during a study of shared clonotypes between healthy human individuals. In regard to this clone: Its specificity is not known.

Only in-frame clones appear in the TCRdb table, and some are missing; sequencing was by immunoSEQ multiplex PCR. The repertoire consists of about 670,000 clones, with roughly 70% occurring once and the leading ten covering around 1.8%. The germline V gene has CDR1 KGHSH and CDR2 LQKENI. Trimming stripped 5 bases from V and 1 base from J, with 16 bases between. This CDR3 spans 16 amino acids. Whole-study findings and limits: Clonotypes shared by all four sorted-subset donors had higher generation probabilities than non-shared clonotypes.

Sequencing used memory CD4+ T cells sorted from blood. The sample's subset: CD45RA-negative fraction. This chain uses TRBV18 with TRBJ2-3, with D uncertain. The sequence was obtained from a woman aged 30 to 39 in good health. The CDR3 DNA is TGTGCCAGCTCATCATACACCGAATCAGGCACAGATACGCAGTATTTT. Translation: CASSSYTESGTDTQYF.